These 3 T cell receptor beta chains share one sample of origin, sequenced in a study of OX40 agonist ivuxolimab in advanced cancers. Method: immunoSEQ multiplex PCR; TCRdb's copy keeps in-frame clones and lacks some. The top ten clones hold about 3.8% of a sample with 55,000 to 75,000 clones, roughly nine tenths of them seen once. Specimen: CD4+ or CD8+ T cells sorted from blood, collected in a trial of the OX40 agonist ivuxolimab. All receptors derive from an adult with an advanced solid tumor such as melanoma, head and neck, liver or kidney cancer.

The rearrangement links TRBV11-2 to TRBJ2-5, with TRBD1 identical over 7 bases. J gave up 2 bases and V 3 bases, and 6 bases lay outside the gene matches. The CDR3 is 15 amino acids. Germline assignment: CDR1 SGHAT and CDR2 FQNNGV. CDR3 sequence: CASSFFMTGQETQYF. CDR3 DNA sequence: TGTGCCAGCAGCTTCTTCATGACAGGGCAAGAGACCCAGTACTTC.

DNA for the CDR3: TGTGCCAGTAGTTCCGGCTCCTACGGGCAAGAGACCCAGTACTTC. Translation gives CASSSGSYGQETQYF. The chain employs TRBV19 and TRBJ2-5, with no clear D. The CDR3 is 15 residues long. Trimming left V 5 bases short and J 2 bases short, with 15 bases between. Germline values: CDR1 LNHDA, CDR2 SQIVND (reference sequence).

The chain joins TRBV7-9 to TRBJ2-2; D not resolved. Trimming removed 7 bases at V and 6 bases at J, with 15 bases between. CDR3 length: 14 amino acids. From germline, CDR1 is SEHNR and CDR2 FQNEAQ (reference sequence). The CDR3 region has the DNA TGTGCCAGCACCGTCCCGTGGGTCCCCGGGGAGCTGTTTTTT. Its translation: CASTVPWVPGELFF.